This note documents a single T cell receptor beta chain sequence. The data originate from a study of T cell changes during pregnancy in multiple sclerosis. The CDR3 spans 13 residues. Germline CDR1 is SGHDN and CDR2 is FVKESK. V was pared by 2 bases and J by 10 bases, with 5 bases of the junction left unmatched. The protocol was immunoSEQ multiplex PCR, while the TCRdb copy is restricted to in-frame clones and leaves out a portion. This table holds around 44,000 clones, 90% found once. This receptor was taken from a female donor with multiple sclerosis, enrolled in a pregnancy study. Sequencing used CD8+ T cells from peripheral blood mononuclear cells, obtained in the first trimester of pregnancy. J is TRBJ2-1 and V is TRBV14; TRBD2 aligns across 7 bases. The CDR3 region is CASSQYRGGEQFF. The CDR3 coding sequence is TGTGCCAGCAGCCAATATCGGGGAGGGGAGCAGTTCTTC.